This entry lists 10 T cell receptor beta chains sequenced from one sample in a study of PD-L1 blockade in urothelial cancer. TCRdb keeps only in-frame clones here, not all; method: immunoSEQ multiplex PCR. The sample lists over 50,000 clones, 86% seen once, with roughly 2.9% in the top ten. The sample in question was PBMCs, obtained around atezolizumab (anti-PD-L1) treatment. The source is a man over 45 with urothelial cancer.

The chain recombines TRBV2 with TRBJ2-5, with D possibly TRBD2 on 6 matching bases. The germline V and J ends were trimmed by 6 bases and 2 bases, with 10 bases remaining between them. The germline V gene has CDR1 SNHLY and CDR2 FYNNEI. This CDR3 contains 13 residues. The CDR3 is CASRFGTQETQYF. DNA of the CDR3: TGTGCCAGCAGGTTCGGGACTCAAGAGACCCAGTACTTC.

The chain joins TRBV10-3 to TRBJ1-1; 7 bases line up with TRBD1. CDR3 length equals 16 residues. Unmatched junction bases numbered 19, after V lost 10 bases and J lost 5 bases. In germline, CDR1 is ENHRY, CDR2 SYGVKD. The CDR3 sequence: CATKTQGPSPTTEAFF. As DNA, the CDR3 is TGTGCCACCAAGACACAGGGGCCTTCACCAACGACTGAAGCTTTCTTT.

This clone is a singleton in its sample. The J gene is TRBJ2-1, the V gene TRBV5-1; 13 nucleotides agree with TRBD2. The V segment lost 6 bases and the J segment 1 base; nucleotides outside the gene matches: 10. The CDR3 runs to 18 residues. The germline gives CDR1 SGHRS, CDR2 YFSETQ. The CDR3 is CASNSGLAGRRSYNEQFF. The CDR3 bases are TGCGCCAGCAACTCGGGACTAGCGGGAAGGAGATCCTACAATGAGCAGTTCTTC.

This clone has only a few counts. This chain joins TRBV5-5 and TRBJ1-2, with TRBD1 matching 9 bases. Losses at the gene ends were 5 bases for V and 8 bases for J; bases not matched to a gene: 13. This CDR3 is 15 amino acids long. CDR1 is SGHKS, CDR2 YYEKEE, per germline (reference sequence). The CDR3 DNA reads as TGTGCCAGCAGGCCGGGACAGGGATGGGTTTTAGGCTACACCTTC. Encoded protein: CASRPGQGWVLGYTF. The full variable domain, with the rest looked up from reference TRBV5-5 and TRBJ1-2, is DAGVTQSPTHLIKTRGQQVTLRCSPISGHKSVSWYQQVLGQGPQFIFQYYEKEERGRGNFPDRFSARQFPNYSSELNVNALLLGDSALYLCASRPGQGWVLGYTFGSGTRLTVV.

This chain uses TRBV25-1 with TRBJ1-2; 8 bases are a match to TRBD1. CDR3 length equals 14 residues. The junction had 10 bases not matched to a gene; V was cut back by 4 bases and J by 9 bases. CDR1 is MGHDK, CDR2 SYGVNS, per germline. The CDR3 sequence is CASSVSGQGGSYTF. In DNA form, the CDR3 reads TGTGCCAGCAGTGTTTCCGGACAGGGTGGGAGCTACACCTTC.

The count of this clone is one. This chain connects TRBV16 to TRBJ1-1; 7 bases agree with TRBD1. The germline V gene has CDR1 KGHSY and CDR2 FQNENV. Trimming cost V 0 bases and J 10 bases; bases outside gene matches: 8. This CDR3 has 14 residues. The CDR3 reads CASSQSGAQGGAFF. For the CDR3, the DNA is TGTGCCAGCAGCCAATCGGGTGCGCAGGGGGGAGCTTTCTTT.

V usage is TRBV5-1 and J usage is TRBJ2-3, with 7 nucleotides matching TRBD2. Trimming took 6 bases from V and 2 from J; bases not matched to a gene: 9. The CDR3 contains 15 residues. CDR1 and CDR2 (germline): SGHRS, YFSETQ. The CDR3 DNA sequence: TGCGCCAGCACCGCGGTTGGGGGGGACACAGATACGCAGTATTTT. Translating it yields CASTAVGGDTDTQYF.

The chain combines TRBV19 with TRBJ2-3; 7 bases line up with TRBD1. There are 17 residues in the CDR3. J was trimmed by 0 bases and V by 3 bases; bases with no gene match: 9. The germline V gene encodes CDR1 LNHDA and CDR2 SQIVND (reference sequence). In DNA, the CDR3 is TGTGCCAGTAGTATGGGGCAGGGGGTTCCTAGCACAGATACGCAGTATTTT. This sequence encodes CASSMGQGVPSTDTQYF.

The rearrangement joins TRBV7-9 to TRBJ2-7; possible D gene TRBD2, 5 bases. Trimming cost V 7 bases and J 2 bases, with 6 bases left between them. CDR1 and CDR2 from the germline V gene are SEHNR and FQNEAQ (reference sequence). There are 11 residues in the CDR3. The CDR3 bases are TGTGCCAGCACGCGGGCCTACGAGCAGTACTTC. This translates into CASTRAYEQYF. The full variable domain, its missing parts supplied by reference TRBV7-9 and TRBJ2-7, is DTGVSQNPRHKITKRGQNVTFRCDPISEHNRLYWYRQTLGQGPEFLTYFQNEAQLEKSRLLSDRFSAERPKGSFSTLEIQRTEQGDSAMYLCASTRAYEQYFGPGTRLTVT.

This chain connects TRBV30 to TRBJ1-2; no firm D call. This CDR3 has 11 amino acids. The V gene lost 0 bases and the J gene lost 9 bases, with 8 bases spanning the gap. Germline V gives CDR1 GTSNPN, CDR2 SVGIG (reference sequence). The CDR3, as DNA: TGTGCCTGGAGTGTAGCGCCGCGCTACACCTTC. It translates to CAWSVAPRYTF. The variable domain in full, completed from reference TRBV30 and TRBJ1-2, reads SQTIHQWPATLVQPVGSPLSLECTVEGTSNPNLYWYRQAAGRGLQLLFYSVGIGQISSEVPQNLSASRPQDRQFILSSKKLLLSDSGFYLCAWSVAPRYTFGSGTRLTVV.